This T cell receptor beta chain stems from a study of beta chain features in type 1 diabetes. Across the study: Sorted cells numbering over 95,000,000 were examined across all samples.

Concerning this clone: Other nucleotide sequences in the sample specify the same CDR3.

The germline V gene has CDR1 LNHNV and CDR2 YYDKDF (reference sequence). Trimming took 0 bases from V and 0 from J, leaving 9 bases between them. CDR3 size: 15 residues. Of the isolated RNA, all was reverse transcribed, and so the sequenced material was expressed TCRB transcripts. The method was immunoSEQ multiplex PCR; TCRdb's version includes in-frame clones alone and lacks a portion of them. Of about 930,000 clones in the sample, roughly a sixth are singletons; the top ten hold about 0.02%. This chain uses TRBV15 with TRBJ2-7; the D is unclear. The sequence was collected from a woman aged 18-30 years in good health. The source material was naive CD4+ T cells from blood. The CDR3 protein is CATSRDPGYSYEQYF. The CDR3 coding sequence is TGTGCCACCAGCAGAGATCCCGGGTACTCCTACGAGCAGTACTTC.